Presented here are 28 T cell receptor beta chains from one specimen sequenced in a study of regulatory T cells in long-lasting Graves disease. Specified time point: persistent/refractory GD, antithyroid drugs over 5 years with positive TRAb. RNA extracted from PBMCs served as the sequencing template. Construction of TCR beta libraries relied on iRepertoire HTBI primers and on Arm-PCR targeting CDR3 regions. TCRdb re-analysed the multiplex PCR reads in MiXCR, keeping a single row per CDR3 protein. The data hold around 460,000 distinct CDR3 sequences, with approximately 23% observed a single time. This specimen consisted of peripheral blood mononuclear cells (PBMCs), obtained when the disease was refractory, from a patient treated with antithyroid drugs. These receptor sequences come from a female donor with Graves disease.

This clonotype was seen at least ten times. V gene TRBV20-1 combines with J gene TRBJ1-1; possible D gene TRBD1, 6 bases. Germline V CDR1 and CDR2: DFQATT, SNEGSKA (reference sequence). Trimming removed 4 bases at V and 1 base at J, with 10 bases between. The CDR3 is made up of 13 amino acids. The CDR3 loop is CSATMTGNTEAFF. The CDR3 DNA follows: TGCAGTGCTACTATGACAGGGAACACTGAAGCTTTCTTT.

This clonotype was counted many times. This rearrangement joins TRBV7-8 to TRBJ2-7; D remains unclear. Germline-derived CDR1 and CDR2 are SGHVS and FQNEAQ. V was clipped by 7 bases and J by 2 bases, with 15 bases between them. The CDR3 totals 14 residues. CDR3 nucleotides: TGTGCCAGCACAAACCGAGGAAAGGCCTACGAGCAGTACTTC. Translation: CASTNRGKAYEQYF.

This clonotype came up many times. The chain joins TRBV29-1 to TRBJ2-7, with 7 bases identical to TRBD1. Germline V gives CDR1 SQVTM, CDR2 ANQGSEA. The CDR3 is 11 residues long. The J segment lost 4 bases and the V segment lost 4 bases, leaving 1 base of the junction unmatched. CDR3 amino acids: CSVGDRYEQYF. The CDR3 DNA reads as TGCAGCGTTGGGGACAGATACGAGCAGTACTTC.

This clonotype has a count of ten or more. The chain couples TRBV24-1 to TRBJ1-6; D call uncertain. Trimming shortened V by 4 bases and J by 2 bases, and 5 bases separated the two germline ends. The V gene's germline CDR1 is KGHDR and CDR2 SFDVKD. The CDR3 sequence is 14 residues long. The CDR3 region is CATSEDAYNSPLHF. The CDR3 DNA is TGTGCCACCAGTGAGGATGCCTATAATTCACCCCTCCACTTT.

This clonotype has at least ten counts. The rearrangement uses TRBV6-1 and TRBJ2-7; tentatively, D is TRBD1 or TRBD2 (5 bases each). The V gene's germline CDR1 is MNHNS and CDR2 SASEGT. This CDR3 comprises 14 residues. V dropped 4 bases and J dropped 4 bases, with 14 bases sitting between them. CDR3 sequence (DNA): TGTGCCAGCAGTGGAGAGGGACCGTTGTACGAGCAGTACTTC. Translated, it gives CASSGEGPLYEQYF.

In this sample, this clonotype turned up many times. The V gene is TRBV12-5, the J gene TRBJ1-1; 8 nucleotides agree with TRBD1. This CDR3 region has 14 residues. CDR1 is LGHNT, CDR2 FRNRAP, per germline. With V trimmed by 7 bases and J by 2 bases, 6 bases remained unmatched. The CDR3 DNA reads TGTGCTAGTGCCATGCAGGGGGCTAACACTGAAGCTTTCTTT. As protein: CASAMQGANTEAFF.

About this clonotype itself: Relative to the germline gene, one junction end is altered; a read error may explain this. The genes are TRBV28 and TRBJ1-3; D is unresolved. Germline V CDR1 and CDR2: MDHEN, SYDVKM. The CDR3 length is 11 residues. The CDR3 bases are TGCGCCGGGGAATCTGGAAACACCATATATTTT. It yields the protein CAGESGNTIYF.

This clonotype was observed a single time. V is TRBV7-9 and J is TRBJ2-3; possibly TRBD2 for D (6 bases). The germline CDR1 and CDR2 sequences are SEHNR and FQNEAQ (reference sequence). Trimming shortened V by 4 bases and J by 11 bases, and 13 bases separated the two germline ends. The length of the CDR3 is 12 residues. The DNA of the CDR3 is TGTGCCAGCAGCTCGGGGCTAGCGAAGCAGTATTTT. It encodes CASSSGLAKQYF.

Remarks on this clonotype: At one of its ends the junction is not consistent with the germline gene, which may arise from a read error. The chain is built from TRBV11-2 and TRBJ2-7; D is unresolved. Germline-derived CDR1 and CDR2 are SGHAT and FQNNGV. The CDR3 is 19 residues long. The CDR3 DNA is TGTGCCAGCAGCTTAGCGTTTGTTATTCACTCTATTAGATCCTACGAGCATTACTTC. It translates to CASSLAFVIHSIRSYEHYF.

This clonotype occurred a few times. This chain uses TRBV7-2 with TRBJ2-7; 9 bases line up with TRBD2. The CDR3 consists of 16 residues. Losses at the gene ends were 5 bases for V and 0 bases for J; bases not matched to a gene: 8. Germline V gene sequence: CDR1 SGHTA, CDR2 FQGNSA. The CDR3: CASSQEAGGLSYEQYF. CDR3 sequence (DNA): TGTGCCAGCAGCCAGGAGGCGGGGGGGCTCTCCTACGAGCAGTACTTC.

As regards this clonotype: This could be a read error, since a much larger clone is one nucleotide away. V is TRBV7-2 and J is TRBJ1-5; D unclear. Germline assignment: CDR1 SGHTA and CDR2 FQGNSA. The CDR3 contains 15 residues. Between the trimmed V and J ends, which lost 1 base and 7 bases, there was a span of 14 bases. The CDR3 nucleotides are TGTGCCAGCAGCTTAGAGATAGGGCCGGGGCAGCCCCAGCATTTT. It translates to CASSLEIGPGQPQHF.

The chain carries TRBV30 and TRBJ1-5, with TRBD1 as a possible D gene (5 bases). Trimming cost V 2 bases and J 0 bases, with 14 bases left between them. The CDR3 covers 16 residues. CDR1 is GTSNPN and CDR2 is SVGIG in the germline V gene (reference sequence). CDR3 DNA: TGTGCCTGGAGTACAGGTACGGCGTATAGCAATCAGCCCCAGCATTTT. It translates to CAWSTGTAYSNQPQHF. The full variable domain, in which reference TRBV30 and TRBJ1-5 provide the parts outside the CDR3, is SQTIHQWPATLVQPVGSPLSLECTVEGTSNPNLYWYRQAAGRGLQLLFYSVGIGQISSEVPQNLSASRPQDRQFILSSKKLLLSDSGFYLCAWSTGTAYSNQPQHFGDGTRLSIL.

This clonotype was observed a few times. The V and J genes are TRBV30 and TRBJ1-1; a weak D match, TRBD1 (5 bases). Germline V CDR1 and CDR2: GTSNPN, SVGIG (reference sequence). V lost 0 bases, J lost 3 bases, and 11 bases lay in between. CDR3 length equals 14 residues. The CDR3 coding sequence is TGTGCCTGGAGTGTAGAAGGGGACGACACTGAAGCTTTCTTT. This encodes CAWSVEGDDTEAFF. Full variable domain (outside the CDR3, taken from reference TRBV30 and TRBJ1-1): SQTIHQWPATLVQPVGSPLSLECTVEGTSNPNLYWYRQAAGRGLQLLFYSVGIGQISSEVPQNLSASRPQDRQFILSSKKLLLSDSGFYLCAWSVEGDDTEAFFGQGTRLTVV.

This clonotype was observed a few times. This chain joins TRBV20-1 and TRBJ2-3; 8 nucleotides align to TRBD2. V shed 5 bases and J 2 bases; nucleotides not matched to a gene: 9. This CDR3 is built from 15 residues. The germline gives CDR1 DFQATT, CDR2 SNEGSKA (reference sequence). The CDR3 loop is CSAVLPGGHTDTQYF. The CDR3 DNA follows: TGCAGTGCTGTGCTCCCGGGGGGGCACACAGATACGCAGTATTTT.

To note about this clonotype: A read error is possible here, since a much larger clone lies one base away. The rearrangement joins TRBV2 to TRBJ1-5; D gene uncertain. The CDR3 is 14 residues long. Germline loops: CDR1 SNHLY, CDR2 FYNNEI. CDR3 DNA: TGTGCCTGCAGTCCGGCAGAGAGCAATCAGCCCCAGCATTTT. Its translation: CACSPAESNQPQHF.

The chain uses TRBV3-1 and TRBJ1-2; D not certain. The CDR3 is made up of 11 amino acids. CDR1 is LGHDT, CDR2 YNNKEL, per germline (reference sequence). Trimming pared 0 bases from V and 8 bases from J, leaving 4 bases between. The DNA for the CDR3 is TGTGCCAGCAGCCAAGATTACGGCTACACCTTC. This gives the protein CASSQDYGYTF.

The table lists this clonotype with a few counts. The V gene is TRBV4-3, the J gene TRBJ1-5; no reliable D call. Trimming took 1 base from V and 9 from J, leaving 7 bases between them. This CDR3 has 12 amino acids. Germline loops: CDR1 LGHNA, CDR2 YSLEER. The CDR3 loop reads CASSQVGGPQHF. CDR3 nucleotides: TGCGCCAGCAGCCAAGTTGGTGGGCCCCAGCATTTT.

This clonotype turned up a few times. The rearrangement uses TRBV5-1 and TRBJ1-2; 10 bases map to TRBD1. CDR3 size: 14 residues. The V gene's germline CDR1 is SGHRS and CDR2 YFSETQ. Trimming at V came to 4 bases and at J to 4 bases, leaving 4 bases not matched to a gene. The CDR3 is CASSPGQGFYGYTF. The CDR3 DNA is TGCGCCAGCAGCCCGGGACAGGGGTTCTATGGCTACACCTTC.

This clonotype was observed a few times. This chain connects TRBV7-2 to TRBJ1-2, with D hard to call. Germline V gene sequence: CDR1 SGHTA, CDR2 FQGNSA. This CDR3 has 15 amino acids. V was pared by 3 bases and J by 0 bases, with 11 bases between. CDR3 DNA: TGTGCCAGCAGCTTCAGGATGAGTACTAACTATGGCTACACCTTC. As protein: CASSFRMSTNYGYTF.

This clonotype appeared many times. V is TRBV12-3 or TRBV12-4 and J is TRBJ1-5, with TRBD1 matching over 7 bases. This CDR3 region has 15 residues. The trim removed 6 bases at V and 4 bases at J, leaving 9 bases unmatched. CDR3 region: CASSPKGTANQPQHF. DNA for the CDR3: TGTGCCAGCAGCCCAAAAGGGACAGCTAATCAGCCCCAGCATTTT.

In the case of this clonotype: A read error is possible here, since a much larger clone lies one base away. The CDR3 reads CATLSGEPLSYNEQSF. CDR3 sequence (DNA): TGTGCCACCCTTTCGGGGGAACCCCTCTCCTACAATGAGCAGTCCTTC. V usage is TRBV12-3 or TRBV12-4 and J usage is TRBJ2-1, with D possibly TRBD2 on 6 matching bases. CDR3 size: 16 residues.

This clonotype showed up many times. V usage is TRBV2 and J usage is TRBJ1-1; TRBD1 might be the D (5 bases). Germline lookup yields CDR1 SNHLY and CDR2 FYNNEI. This CDR3 has 12 amino acids. The germline V and J ends were trimmed by 6 bases and 6 bases, with 11 bases remaining between them. The CDR3 nucleotides read TGTGCCAGCAGCGGGGACCGCCCTGAAGCTTTCTTT. Encoded protein: CASSGDRPEAFF.

This clonotype appeared a few times. The CDR3 coding sequence is TGTGCCAGCAGTTATATCCTAGCTGCGGATACGCAGTATTTT. It translates to CASSYILAADTQYF. The chain carries TRBV6-2 or TRBV6-3 and TRBJ2-3; D may be TRBD2 (5 bases). Germline CDR1 and CDR2: MNHEY and SVGEGT. This CDR3 is 14 amino acids long. Trimming shortened V by 3 bases and J by 6 bases, and 13 bases separated the two germline ends.

This clonotype turned up a few times. J is TRBJ1-5 and V is TRBV20-1, with D uncertain. CDR3 length: 12 amino acids. The V end lost 5 bases, the J end lost 4 bases, and 9 bases lay between the germline ends. CDR1 and CDR2 (germline): DFQATT, SNEGSKA (reference sequence). In DNA, the CDR3 is TGCAGTGCTCAGCAAGCGAATCAGCCCCAGCATTTT. Amino acid sequence: CSAQQANQPQHF.

This clonotype showed up many times. The rearrangement joins TRBV11-1 to TRBJ1-3; D gene ambiguous. The V end was cut by 2 bases, the J end by 0 bases, with 11 bases between. The germline V gene encodes CDR1 SGHAT and CDR2 FQDESV (reference sequence). The CDR3 is made up of 16 amino acids. The CDR3 nucleotides are TGTGCCAGCAGCTTATTCTACGGACCCTCTGGAAACACCATATATTTT. Its protein product is CASSLFYGPSGNTIYF.

V is TRBV6-4 and J is TRBJ2-6; D possibly uses TRBD1 or TRBD2 (9 bases each). Germline-derived CDR1 and CDR2 are MRHNA and SNTAGT. Trimming cost V 5 bases and J 3 bases, with 26 bases left between them. This CDR3 comprises 20 residues. Written as DNA, the CDR3 is TGTGCCAGCAGTTACCTAGCGGGACAGGGAGGCGTATATGGGGCCAACGTCCTGACTTTC. Amino acids: CASSYLAGQGGVYGANVLTF.

This clonotype was seen only a few times. This may arise from a read error, as a much more abundant clone is one base away. V and J are TRBV20-1 and TRBJ2-5; 8 nucleotides match TRBD1. Germline V CDR1 and CDR2: DFQATT, SNEGSKA (reference sequence). The CDR3 is 13 amino acids. This CDR3 is CSVLGQDQGTQYF. CDR3 nucleotide sequence: TGCAGTGTCCTGGGACAGGACCAAGGGACCCAGTACTTC.

The sample holds many counts of this clonotype. The rearrangement links TRBV20-1 to TRBJ1-1; maybe TRBD1 (5 bases). The CDR3 sequence is 14 residues long. V was trimmed by 0 bases and J by 5 bases, leaving 13 bases between them. Per the germline V gene, CDR1 is DFQATT and CDR2 is SNEGSKA (reference sequence). The CDR3 is CSARDRGGGTEAFF. The CDR3 coding sequence is TGCAGTGCTAGAGATCGGGGGGGAGGAACTGAAGCTTTCTTT.